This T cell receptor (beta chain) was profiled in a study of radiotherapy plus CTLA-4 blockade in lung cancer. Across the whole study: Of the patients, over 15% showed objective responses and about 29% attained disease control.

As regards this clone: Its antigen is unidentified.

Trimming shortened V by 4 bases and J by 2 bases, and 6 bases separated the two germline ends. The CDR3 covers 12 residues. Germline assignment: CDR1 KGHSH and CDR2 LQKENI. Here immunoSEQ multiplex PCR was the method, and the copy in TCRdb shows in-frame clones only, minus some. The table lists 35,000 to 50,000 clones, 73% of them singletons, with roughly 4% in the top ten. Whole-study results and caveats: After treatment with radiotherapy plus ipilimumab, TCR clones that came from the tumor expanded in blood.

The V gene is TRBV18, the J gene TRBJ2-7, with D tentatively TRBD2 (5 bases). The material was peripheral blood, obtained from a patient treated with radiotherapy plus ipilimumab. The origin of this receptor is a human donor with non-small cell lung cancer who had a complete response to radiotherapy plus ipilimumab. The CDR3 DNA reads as TGTGCCAGCTCACACGGGACCTACGAGCAGTACTTC. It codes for CASSHGTYEQYF.